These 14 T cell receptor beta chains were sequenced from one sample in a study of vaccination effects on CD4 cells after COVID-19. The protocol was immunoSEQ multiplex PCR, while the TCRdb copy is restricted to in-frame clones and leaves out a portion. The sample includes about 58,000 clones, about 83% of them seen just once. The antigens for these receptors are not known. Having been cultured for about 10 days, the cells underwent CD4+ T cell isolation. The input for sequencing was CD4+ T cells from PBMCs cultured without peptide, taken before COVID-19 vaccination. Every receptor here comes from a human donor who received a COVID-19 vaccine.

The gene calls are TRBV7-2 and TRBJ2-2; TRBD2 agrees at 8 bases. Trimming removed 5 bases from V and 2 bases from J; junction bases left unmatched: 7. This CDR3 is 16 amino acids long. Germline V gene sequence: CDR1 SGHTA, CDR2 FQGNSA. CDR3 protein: CASSKYRGGNTGELFF. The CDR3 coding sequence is TGTGCCAGCAGCAAATACCGGGGGGGCAACACCGGGGAGCTGTTTTTT.

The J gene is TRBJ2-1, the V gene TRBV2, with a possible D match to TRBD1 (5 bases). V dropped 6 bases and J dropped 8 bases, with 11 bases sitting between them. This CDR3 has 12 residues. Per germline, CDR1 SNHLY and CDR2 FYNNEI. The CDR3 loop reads CASSYQGHEQFF. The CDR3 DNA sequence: TGTGCCAGCAGCTACCAGGGTCATGAGCAGTTCTTC.

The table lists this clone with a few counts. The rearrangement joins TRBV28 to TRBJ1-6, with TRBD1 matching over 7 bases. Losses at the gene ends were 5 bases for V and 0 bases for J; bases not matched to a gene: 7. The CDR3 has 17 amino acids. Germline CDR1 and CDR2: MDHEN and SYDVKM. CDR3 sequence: CASSRGTASSYNSPLHF. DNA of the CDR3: TGTGCCAGCAGTCGAGGGACAGCGAGCTCCTATAATTCACCCCTCCACTTT.

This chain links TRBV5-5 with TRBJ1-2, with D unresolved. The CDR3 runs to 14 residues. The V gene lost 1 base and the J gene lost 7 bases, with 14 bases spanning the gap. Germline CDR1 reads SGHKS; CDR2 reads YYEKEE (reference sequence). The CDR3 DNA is TGTGCCAGCAGCTTGTTCGGCCACCGAGGTGGCTACACCTTC. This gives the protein CASSLFGHRGGYTF. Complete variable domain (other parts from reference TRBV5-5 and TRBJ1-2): DAGVTQSPTHLIKTRGQQVTLRCSPISGHKSVSWYQQVLGQGPQFIFQYYEKEERGRGNFPDRFSARQFPNYSSELNVNALLLGDSALYLCASSLFGHRGGYTFGSGTRLTVV.

CDR3 coding DNA: TGCGCCACCAAGGGACAGGCGACGAATAGCAATCAGCCCCAGCATTTT. This translates into CATKGQATNSNQPQHF. The rearrangement links TRBV5-1 to TRBJ1-5; 8 positions match TRBD1. This CDR3 region has 16 residues. CDR1 is SGHRS, CDR2 YFSETQ, per germline. Germline trimming cut 9 bases from V and 0 bases from J; bases unmatched to any gene: 11.

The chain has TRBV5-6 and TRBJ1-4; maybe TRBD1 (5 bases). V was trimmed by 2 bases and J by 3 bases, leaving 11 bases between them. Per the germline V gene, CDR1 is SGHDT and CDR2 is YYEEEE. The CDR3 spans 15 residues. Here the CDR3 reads CASSFSTAPNEKLFF. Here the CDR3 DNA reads TGTGCCAGCAGCTTTTCGACAGCTCCTAATGAAAAACTGTTTTTT.

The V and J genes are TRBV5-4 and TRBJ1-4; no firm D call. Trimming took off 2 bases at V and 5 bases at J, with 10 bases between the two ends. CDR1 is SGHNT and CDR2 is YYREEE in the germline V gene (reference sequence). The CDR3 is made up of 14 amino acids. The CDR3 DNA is TGTGCCAGCAGCTTTCCGGGAGGGAATGAAAAACTGTTTTTT. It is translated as CASSFPGGNEKLFF.

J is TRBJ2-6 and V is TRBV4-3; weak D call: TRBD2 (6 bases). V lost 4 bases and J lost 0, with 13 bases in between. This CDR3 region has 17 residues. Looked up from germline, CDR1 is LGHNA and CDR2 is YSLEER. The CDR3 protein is CASSPGDWSSGANVLTF. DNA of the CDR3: TGCGCCAGCAGCCCGGGAGACTGGAGCTCTGGGGCCAACGTCCTGACTTTC.

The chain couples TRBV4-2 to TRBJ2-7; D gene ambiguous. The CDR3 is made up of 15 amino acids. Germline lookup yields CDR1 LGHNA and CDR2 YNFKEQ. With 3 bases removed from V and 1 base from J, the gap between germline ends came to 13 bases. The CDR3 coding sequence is TGTGCCAGCAGCCATGAGATTCCAGATTCCTACGAGCAGTACGTC. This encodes CASSHEIPDSYEQYV.

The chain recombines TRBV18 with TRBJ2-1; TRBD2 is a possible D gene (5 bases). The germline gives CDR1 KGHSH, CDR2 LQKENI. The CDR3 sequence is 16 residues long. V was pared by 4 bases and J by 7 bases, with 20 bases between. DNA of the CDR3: TGTGCCAGCTCACACTCTTCAATCGGGAATGGGAATGAGCAGTTCTTC. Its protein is CASSHSSIGNGNEQFF.

The CDR3 is CAIRGGGHQNTEAFF. The CDR3 coding sequence is TGTGCCATCAGAGGCGGGGGACACCAGAACACTGAAGCTTTCTTT. The gene calls are TRBV10-3 and TRBJ1-1; D may be TRBD1 (6 bases). This CDR3 region has 15 residues. Germline V gene data show CDR1 as ENHRY and CDR2 as SYGVKD. Trimming took 6 bases from V and 1 from J, leaving 15 bases between them.

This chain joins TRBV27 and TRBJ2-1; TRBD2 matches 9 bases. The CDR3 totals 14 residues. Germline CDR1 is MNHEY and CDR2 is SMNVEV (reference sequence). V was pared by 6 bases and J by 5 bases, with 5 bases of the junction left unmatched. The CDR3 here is CASRRLAVHNEQFF. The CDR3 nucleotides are TGTGCCAGCAGGCGACTAGCGGTTCACAATGAGCAGTTCTTC.

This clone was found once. The chain's CDR3 is CASSGRDRDSNQPQHF. CDR3 nucleotide sequence: TGTGCCAGCAGCGGCCGGGACAGGGATAGCAATCAGCCCCAGCATTTT. The chain combines TRBV21-1 with TRBJ1-5; the D call of TRBD1 is as the table states it, not checked on the DNA. TRBV21-1 constitutes a pseudogene. This CDR3 is 16 amino acids long.

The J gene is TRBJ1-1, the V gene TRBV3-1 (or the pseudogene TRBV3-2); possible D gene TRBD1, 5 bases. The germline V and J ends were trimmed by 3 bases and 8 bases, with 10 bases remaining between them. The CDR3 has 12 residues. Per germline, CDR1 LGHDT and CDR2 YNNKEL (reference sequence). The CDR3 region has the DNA TGTGCCAGCAGCCAGCAGGGCTTCGAAGCTTTCTTT. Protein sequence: CASSQQGFEAFF.